These 6 T cell receptor beta chains share one sample of origin, sequenced in a study of T cell changes during pregnancy in multiple sclerosis (dated by TCRdb to about 2019). The library was generated by the immunoSEQ multiplex PCR assay. TCRdb limited this immuneACCESS table to in-frame rearrangements with V and J called. A share of clones is missing; checked studies link under half to unresolved V genes, and the rest is unexplained. Recorded for this sample are about 110,000 clones; roughly 92% of them occurred a single time. Together, the top ten hold roughly 1.5% of the sample. The specimen was peripheral blood, collected after pregnancy. Receptors originate from a female donor with multiple sclerosis, enrolled in a pregnancy study.

The rearrangement joins TRBV2 to TRBJ2-7; TRBD1 matches at 10 bases. The CDR3 is 15 amino acids. Germline values: CDR1 SNHLY, CDR2 FYNNEI. J was trimmed by 2 bases and V by 2 bases; bases with no gene match: 3. The DNA of the CDR3 is TGTGCCAGCAGTGAACAGGGGACAGGGGCCTACGAGCAGTACTTC. The encoded protein is CASSEQGTGAYEQYF.

The chain combines TRBV5-1 with TRBJ2-7; 10 nucleotides agree with TRBD1. This CDR3 region has 14 residues. Per germline, CDR1 SGHRS and CDR2 YFSETQ. The J segment lost 2 bases and the V segment lost 9 bases, leaving 8 bases of the junction unmatched. The CDR3 bases are TGCGCCACCCGACAGGGGGCAGGAACCTACGAGCAGTACTTC. Protein product: CATRQGAGTYEQYF.

The chain recombines TRBV4-1 with TRBJ2-7, with 9 bases identical to TRBD2. The germline V gene encodes CDR1 MGHRA and CDR2 YSYEKL. This CDR3 comprises 14 residues. J gave up 2 bases and V 4 bases, and 3 bases lay outside the gene matches. CDR3: CASSPSGAPYEQYF. Here the CDR3 DNA reads TGCGCCAGCAGCCCTAGCGGGGCTCCCTACGAGCAGTACTTC.

The chain joins TRBV27 to TRBJ1-2, with D maybe TRBD1 (5 bases). Germline assignment: CDR1 MNHEY and CDR2 SMNVEV (reference sequence). The CDR3 contains 11 residues. V dropped 8 bases and J dropped 7 bases, with 11 bases sitting between them. DNA of the CDR3: TGTGCCAGCTGGGGGGGGTTTGGCTACACCTTC. As protein: CASWGGFGYTF.

The chain couples TRBV6-5 to TRBJ1-1; no reliable D call. This CDR3 is 13 amino acids long. Germline CDR1 and CDR2: MNHEY and SVGAGI. V was shortened by 6 bases and J by 7 bases, with 15 bases between the two germline ends. In nucleotides, the CDR3 is TGTGCCAGCAGCCTCAAAGGGAGGAGTGAAGCTTTCTTT. Translating gives CASSLKGRSEAFF.

This clone has just a few counts. The chain couples TRBV5-4 to TRBJ2-5; 11 bases match TRBD2. The CDR3 has 15 residues. With V trimmed by 4 bases and J by 7 bases, 9 bases remained unmatched. The germline gives CDR1 SGHNT, CDR2 YYREEE (reference sequence). CDR3 DNA sequence: TGTGCCAGCAGCCTCACTAGCGGGGGAGTAGGGACCCAGTACTTC. Protein sequence: CASSLTSGGVGTQYF.